Presented here are 9 T cell receptor beta chains from one specimen sequenced in a study of blood T cell repertoires in COVID-19. TCRdb's table, derived via immunoSEQ multiplex PCR, lists solely in-frame clones and lacks some. The data show about 180,000 clones, with approximately 80% seen just once and approximately 15% held by the top ten. Sequencing was carried out using PBMCs or T cells enriched from blood (not recorded which). The source of these receptors is a man in his sixties who had been exposed to COVID-19.

The chain links TRBV19 to TRBJ2-2; no reliable D call. The CDR3 has 13 residues. With 5 bases removed from V and 4 bases from J, the gap between germline ends came to 8 bases. Germline values: CDR1 LNHDA, CDR2 SQIVND (reference sequence). CDR3 loop: CASSPTVTGELFF. CDR3 coding DNA: TGTGCCAGTAGTCCAACAGTCACCGGGGAGCTGTTTTTT.

The chain has TRBV5-4 and TRBJ2-1; D is perhaps TRBD2 (6 bases). With 0 bases removed from V and 4 bases from J, the gap between germline ends came to 8 bases. CDR1 and CDR2 (germline): SGHNT, YYREEE (reference sequence). The CDR3 has 14 amino acids. The CDR3 loop reads CASSLGGVYNEQFF. The CDR3 bases are TGTGCCAGCAGCTTGGGGGGGGTATACAATGAGCAGTTCTTC.

This chain connects TRBV19 to TRBJ1-2; D unresolved. The length of the CDR3 is 14 residues. Trimming removed 2 bases from V and 8 bases from J, with 15 bases in between. Germline CDR1 reads LNHDA; CDR2 reads SQIVND (reference sequence). CDR3 DNA sequence: TGTGCCAGTAGTATAATAGAGGGATCCGGAGGCTACACCTTC. Its protein product is CASSIIEGSGGYTF.

The chain employs TRBV6-2 or TRBV6-3 and TRBJ2-3; 7 nucleotides line up with TRBD2. The J segment lost 2 bases and the V segment lost 4 bases, leaving 6 bases of the junction unmatched. Germline V gene lookup returns CDR1 MNHEY and CDR2 SVGEGT. This CDR3 region has 15 residues. CDR3 sequence: CASSFRDYYTDTQYF. CDR3 bases: TGTGCCAGCAGTTTCCGGGACTATTACACAGATACGCAGTATTTT.

The chain carries TRBV27 and TRBJ2-2, with TRBD1 as a possible D gene (5 bases). Per germline, CDR1 MNHEY and CDR2 SMNVEV (reference sequence). CDR3 size: 15 residues. V lost 2 bases and J lost 0, with 7 bases in between. CDR3 residues: CASSLDSSNTGELFF. CDR3 nucleotides: TGTGCCAGCAGTTTAGACAGTTCGAACACCGGGGAGCTGTTTTTT.

The V gene is TRBV5-1, the J gene TRBJ1-1; 8 bases line up with TRBD1. The CDR3 consists of 14 residues. Germline trimming cut 2 bases from V and 1 base from J; bases unmatched to any gene: 1. Germline V gives CDR1 SGHRS, CDR2 YFSETQ. CDR3 coding DNA: TGCGCCAGCAGCTTTGGACAGGGGAACACTGAAGCTTTCTTT. This translates into CASSFGQGNTEAFF.

The chain is built from TRBV21-1 and TRBJ2-5; no DNA check was done on the table's D call, TRBD1. TRBV21-1 is tagged as a pseudogene. This CDR3 has 13 amino acids. This chain's CDR3 is CASSPATPRAQYF. The CDR3 bases are TGTGCCAGCAGCCCTGCGACACCCAGGGCCCAGTACTTC.

This clone came up a few times. The V call is TRBV27, the J call TRBJ2-7, with 9 bases aligning to TRBD2. Germline trimming cut 5 bases from V and 1 base from J; bases unmatched to any gene: 9. CDR1 is MNHEY and CDR2 is SMNVEV in the germline V gene (reference sequence). The CDR3 runs to 16 residues. In nucleotides, the CDR3 is TGTGCCAGCAGTCGATCCGCGGCGGGAGGGTCCTACGAGCAGTACTTC. It yields the protein CASSRSAAGGSYEQYF.

CDR3 DNA sequence: TGTGCCAGCAGCCAAGACGGGACTTACAATGAGCAGTTCTTC. Its translation: CASSQDGTYNEQFF. The V and J genes are TRBV4-2 and TRBJ2-1; D perhaps matches TRBD2 (6 bases). Germline V gene data show CDR1 as LGHNA and CDR2 as YNFKEQ. This CDR3 is 14 amino acids long. Between the trimmed V and J ends, which lost 0 bases and 4 bases, there was a span of 7 bases.